The 30 T cell receptor beta chains presented below share a single source sample, sequenced in a study of T cell repertoires in cytomegalovirus infection. TCRdb reanalysed the reads using MiXCR and keeps one entry per CDR3 protein. The sample carries some 300,000 distinct CDR3 sequences, roughly a sixth recorded once. Sequenced sample: PBMCs. Every receptor here comes from a human donor in good health (CMV status not recorded). Some clones in this sample may be carry-over from other donors' samples.

The rearrangement links TRBV4-2 to TRBJ2-3, with 10 bases lining up with TRBD2. Germline V gene lookup returns CDR1 LGHNA and CDR2 YNFKEQ. The CDR3 has 17 residues. Trimming took 1 base from V and 5 from J; bases not matched to a gene: 9. The CDR3 region has the DNA TGTGCCAGCAGCCAAGCGGGTCAGCGGGGGGGCGTAGATACGCAGTATTTT. This encodes CASSQAGQRGGVDTQYF.

This clonotype came up many times. This chain links TRBV7-6 with TRBJ1-6; TRBD1 agrees at 7 bases. The CDR3 spans 15 residues. V was pared by 5 bases and J by 3 bases, with 4 bases of the junction left unmatched. Germline lookup yields CDR1 SGHVS and CDR2 FNYEAQ. The CDR3 is CASSPGTVYNSPLHF. The DNA for the CDR3 is TGTGCCAGCAGCCCCGGGACAGTCTATAATTCACCCCTCCACTTT.

This rearrangement joins TRBV28 to TRBJ2-7; a weak D match, TRBD1 (6 bases). CDR1 is MDHEN, CDR2 SYDVKM, per germline. V was cut by 6 bases and J by 2 bases, with 11 bases left in between. The CDR3 is made up of 13 amino acids. The CDR3 sequence is CASRPQGTYEQYF. In nucleotides, the CDR3 is TGTGCCAGCAGACCACAGGGTACCTACGAGCAGTACTTC.

In regard to this clonotype: One end of the junction varies from germline; a read error may be responsible. The rearrangement joins TRBV28 to TRBJ2-5, with D possibly TRBD2 on 7 matching bases. The length of the CDR3 is 14 residues. CDR1 and CDR2 (germline): MDHEN, SYDVKM. The CDR3 nucleotides read TGTGCCAGCAGCCCTGGGGGGGGGCTGCTTCCTGGAAACTTC. Translated, it gives CASSPGGGLLPGNF.

In the case of this clonotype: A much larger clonotype is one base distant, so this may be a read error. V is TRBV11-3 and J is TRBJ2-3; tentatively, D is TRBD2 (7 bases). The germline V gene encodes CDR1 SGHNT and CDR2 YENEEA. The CDR3 consists of 16 residues. CDR3 bases: TGTACCAGCAGCTTAGGCGCGGGGGCCAACACAGATACGCAGTATTTT. Its translation is CTSSLGAGANTDTQYF. The whole variable domain, filled in from reference TRBV11-3 and TRBJ2-3, reads EAGVVQSPRYKIIEKKQPVAFWCNPISGHNTLYWYLQNLGQGPELLIRYENEEAVDDSQLPKDRFSAERLKGVDSTLKIQPAELGDSAVYLCTSSLGAGANTDTQYFGPGTRLTVL.

This chain connects TRBV10-3 to TRBJ1-2; D gene unclear. The CDR3 length is 13 residues. Looked up from germline, CDR1 is ENHRY and CDR2 is SYGVKD. Trimming removed 4 bases from V and 1 base from J, with 7 bases in between. CDR3: CAISASYNYGYTF. Written as DNA, the CDR3 is TGTGCCATCAGTGCAAGCTATAACTATGGCTACACCTTC.

This clonotype appeared a few times. The chain links TRBV20-1 to TRBJ2-1; 8 nucleotides align to TRBD2. The CDR3 spans 14 residues. Looked up from germline, CDR1 is DFQATT and CDR2 is SNEGSKA (reference sequence). Losses at the gene ends were 6 bases for V and 4 bases for J; bases not matched to a gene: 8. CDR3 residues: CSALDSGGYNEQFF. For the CDR3, the DNA is TGCAGTGCCCTTGATTCGGGGGGGTACAATGAGCAGTTCTTC.

V and J are TRBV7-2 and TRBJ1-2; D might be TRBD1 (6 bases). V was pared by 1 base and J by 2 bases, with 8 bases between. The germline V gene has CDR1 SGHTA and CDR2 FQGNSA. The CDR3 sequence is 14 residues long. CDR3 nucleotide sequence: TGTGCCAGCAGCTTAGGACAGGACAACTATGGCTACACCTTC. Translation: CASSLGQDNYGYTF.

The sample holds a few counts of this clonotype. This rearrangement joins TRBV19 to TRBJ1-1; 7 nucleotides align to TRBD1. CDR1 and CDR2 (germline): LNHDA, SQIVND (reference sequence). This CDR3 comprises 17 residues. Trimming removed 5 bases from V and 0 bases from J; junction bases left unmatched: 12. For the CDR3, the DNA is TGTGCCAGTAGTGCTCGTAGGACAGGAACCGTGAACACTGAAGCTTTCTTT. This translates into CASSARRTGTVNTEAFF.

This clonotype was recorded at least ten times. The rearrangement joins TRBV12-3 or TRBV12-4 to TRBJ2-1, with D possibly being TRBD1 (6 bases). V gave up 5 bases and J gave up 0 bases, with 11 bases separating them. The CDR3 has 15 amino acids. The CDR3 nucleotides are TGTGCCAGCAGTCGTGACAGGAGCTCCTACAATGAGCAGTTCTTC. Protein: CASSRDRSSYNEQFF.

In this sample, this clonotype turned up a few times. This rearrangement joins TRBV20-1 to TRBJ2-3; D ambiguous. The CDR3 runs to 12 residues. The germline V and J ends were trimmed by 6 bases and 2 bases, with 9 bases remaining between them. Per germline, CDR1 DFQATT and CDR2 SNEGSKA (reference sequence). This CDR3 reads CSADDPTDTQYF. The CDR3 nucleotides read TGCAGTGCAGACGACCCCACAGATACGCAGTATTTT.

This clonotype came up a few times. CDR3 in DNA: TGTGCCAGCAGCTTAGTAAGTCACAGCTTCTACAATGAGCAGTTCTTC. Amino acid sequence: CASSLVSHSFYNEQFF. The rearrangement uses TRBV7-9 and TRBJ2-1; no clear D. The CDR3 sequence is 16 residues long. Trimming stripped 1 base from V and 3 bases from J, with 13 bases between. CDR1 is SEHNR, CDR2 FQNEAQ, per germline (reference sequence). The full variable domain, rest sourced from reference TRBV7-9 and TRBJ2-1, is DTGVSQNPRHKITKRGQNVTFRCDPISEHNRLYWYRQTLGQGPEFLTYFQNEAQLEKSRLLSDRFSAERPKGSFSTLEIQRTEQGDSAMYLCASSLVSHSFYNEQFFGPGTRLTVL.

There are many counts of this clonotype. The chain joins TRBV12-3 or TRBV12-4 to TRBJ2-1; D ambiguous. V was clipped by 6 bases and J by 10 bases, with 16 bases between them. The CDR3 loop spans 13 amino acids. This CDR3 is CASSHGTHGEQFF. The CDR3 bases are TGTGCCAGCAGCCACGGCACACATGGGGAGCAGTTCTTC.

The CDR3 bases are TGTGCCAGCAGTTACAAGGGGGCGCGGGACGGGCCCCAGCATTTT. Protein sequence: CASSYKGARDGPQHF. The genes are TRBV6-2 or TRBV6-3 and TRBJ1-5, with 7 bases identical to TRBD1. The CDR3 consists of 15 residues. The germline V gene has CDR1 MNHEY and CDR2 SVGEGT. The V and J ends lost 2 bases and 9 bases, in that order; junction bases with no gene match: 10.

The V gene is TRBV29-1, the J gene TRBJ2-5; 7 nucleotides line up with TRBD1. The CDR3 has 13 amino acids. The trim removed 5 bases at V and 3 bases at J, leaving 6 bases unmatched. The germline V gene has CDR1 SQVTM and CDR2 ANQGSEA. The CDR3 region is CSVRGTAKETQYF. The DNA of the CDR3 is TGCAGCGTTAGAGGGACAGCAAAAGAGACCCAGTACTTC.

This clonotype was detected only a few times. J is TRBJ1-5 and V is TRBV6-2 or TRBV6-3; tentative D call: TRBD1 (5 bases). Germline V gene lookup returns CDR1 MNHEY and CDR2 SVGEGT. V lost 7 bases, J lost 3 bases, and 16 bases lay in between. CDR3 length: 15 amino acids. Here the CDR3 DNA reads TGTGCCAGCACCCCGACAGTTTATAACAATCAGCCCCAGCATTTT. This encodes CASTPTVYNNQPQHF.

The sample holds a few counts of this clonotype. The chain joins TRBV6-6 to TRBJ1-6; weak D call: TRBD1 (5 bases). Germline V gives CDR1 MNHNY, CDR2 SVGAGI (reference sequence). Trimming left V 8 bases short and J 5 bases short, with 16 bases between. The CDR3 extends over 15 amino acids. In DNA, the CDR3 is TGTGCCAGCCTGCGGGGGGACCGCAATAATTCACCCCTCCACTTT. The encoded protein is CASLRGDRNNSPLHF.

Ten or more counts support this clonotype. J is TRBJ1-1 and V is TRBV12-3 or TRBV12-4; 8 nucleotides agree with TRBD1. Trimming cost V 6 bases and J 1 base; bases outside gene matches: 7. This CDR3 is built from 15 residues. CDR3 region: CASSLTGTGNTEAFF. For the CDR3, the DNA is TGTGCCAGCAGCCTTACCGGGACAGGGAACACTGAAGCTTTCTTT.

This clonotype was recorded at least ten times. The chain has TRBV7-2 and TRBJ2-7; D might be TRBD1 (5 bases). The CDR3 is 14 residues long. The V end was cut by 5 bases, the J end by 2 bases, with 13 bases between. CDR1 and CDR2 from the germline V gene are SGHTA and FQGNSA. CDR3 sequence: CASSPGQGTYEQYF. CDR3 coding DNA: TGTGCCAGCAGCCCTGGGCAGGGCACCTACGAGCAGTACTTC.

There are many counts of this clonotype. The chain links TRBV7-8 to TRBJ1-3; unclear D gene. Germline V gene sequence: CDR1 SGHVS, CDR2 FQNEAQ. The V gene lost 6 bases and the J gene lost 0 bases, with 3 bases spanning the gap. This CDR3 region has 12 residues. The CDR3 DNA sequence: TGTGCCAGCAGTTTCTCTGGAAACACCATATATTTT. Translation gives CASSFSGNTIYF.

The chain employs TRBV10-3 and TRBJ1-1; a weak D match, TRBD1 (6 bases). Germline V gene lookup returns CDR1 ENHRY and CDR2 SYGVKD. The CDR3 extends over 13 amino acids. Trimming removed 7 bases at V and 5 bases at J, with 14 bases between. The CDR3 loop reads CAIKTGEGTEAFF. The CDR3 nucleotides are TGTGCCATCAAGACAGGAGAGGGTACTGAAGCTTTCTTT.

This clonotype has only one observation. The chain links TRBV12-3 or TRBV12-4 to TRBJ1-3, with TRBD1 matching 9 bases. Losses at the gene ends were 4 bases for V and 9 bases for J; bases not matched to a gene: 10. The CDR3 is 15 amino acids. CDR3 loop: CASSWGQGHWSTIYF. CDR3 in DNA: TGTGCCAGCAGTTGGGGACAGGGCCATTGGAGCACCATATATTTT.

The chain combines TRBV18 with TRBJ1-2, with 8 bases aligning to TRBD1. Trimming cost V 4 bases and J 6 bases; bases outside gene matches: 7. Germline CDR1 KGHSH, CDR2 LQKENI. CDR3 length: 14 amino acids. The CDR3 spells CASSLDRGFNGYTF. The CDR3 DNA is TGTGCCAGCTCACTTGACAGGGGCTTCAATGGCTACACCTTC.

This chain connects TRBV20-1 to TRBJ2-7; TRBD2 agrees at 8 bases. Germline-derived CDR1 and CDR2 are DFQATT and SNEGSKA (reference sequence). Trimming removed 8 bases from V and 2 bases from J; junction bases left unmatched: 8. The CDR3 extends over 13 amino acids. In nucleotides, the CDR3 is TGCAGTAGAGCGGTAGCGGGGACCTACGAGCAGTACTTC. Translating gives CSRAVAGTYEQYF.

J is TRBJ2-1 and V is TRBV25-1; D is undetermined. The germline CDR1 and CDR2 sequences are MGHDK and SYGVNS. Trimming cost V 4 bases and J 0 bases, with 7 bases left between them. The CDR3 consists of 14 residues. Written as DNA, the CDR3 is TGTGCCAGCAGTGCTTCCTCCTCCTACAATGAGCAGTTCTTC. It specifies CASSASSSYNEQFF.

The chain recombines TRBV6-6 with TRBJ2-7; possible D gene TRBD2, 6 bases. The length of the CDR3 is 16 residues. Trimming removed 0 bases at V and 2 bases at J, with 14 bases between. Germline V gene lookup returns CDR1 MNHNY and CDR2 SVGAGI (reference sequence). The CDR3: CASSYSGGANPYEQYF. DNA for the CDR3: TGTGCCAGCAGTTACTCTGGAGGGGCGAATCCCTACGAGCAGTACTTC.

This clonotype was detected a few times. This sequence joins TRBV28 and TRBJ1-5; unclear D gene. CDR1 is MDHEN and CDR2 is SYDVKM in the germline V gene. The CDR3 length is 16 residues. Trimming removed 5 bases from V and 0 bases from J, with 14 bases in between. In DNA form, the CDR3 reads TGTGCCAGCAGTAGTCTTTTTGAAGATAGCAATCAGCCCCAGCATTTT. It is translated as CASSSLFEDSNQPQHF.

This clonotype was observed many times. Written as DNA, the CDR3 is TGTGCCAGCGTCGAGGGACAGGGGGCCATGGAGACCTACAATGAGCAGTTCTTC. This sequence encodes CASVEGQGAMETYNEQFF. This sequence joins TRBV7-2 and TRBJ2-1, with 12 bases aligning to TRBD1. V shed 8 bases, J shed 2 bases, and the junction held 13 bases outside the gene matches. There are 18 residues in the CDR3. CDR1 is SGHTA and CDR2 is FQGNSA in the germline V gene.

Worth noting for this clonotype: A much larger clone is a single base away; this may be a read error. The J gene is TRBJ1-2, the V gene TRBV7-6; D remains unclear. The germline V and J ends were trimmed by 4 bases and 3 bases, with 9 bases remaining between them. Germline V lookup: CDR1 SGHVS, CDR2 FNYEAQ. The CDR3 extends over 13 amino acids. CDR3 in DNA: TGTGCCAGCAGCTCCCTCGGTGACTATGGCTACACCTTC. Amino acid sequence: CASSSLGDYGYTF. Full variable domain (remainder filled in from reference TRBV7-6 and TRBJ1-2): GAGVSQSPRYKVTKRGQDVALRCDPISGHVSLYWYRQALGQGPEFLTYFNYEAQQDKSGLPNDRFSAERPEGSISTLTIQRTEQRDSAMYRCASSSLGDYGYTFGSGTRLTVV.

The chain couples TRBV5-1 to TRBJ1-1; D might be TRBD1 (5 bases). Trimming pared 0 bases from V and 5 bases from J, leaving 17 bases between. The CDR3 extends over 16 amino acids. Germline CDR1 is SGHRS and CDR2 is YFSETQ. CDR3 residues: CASSLGGAGRRTEAFF. As DNA, the CDR3 is TGCGCCAGCAGCTTGGGGGGCGCAGGGAGGAGAACTGAAGCTTTCTTT. The entire variable domain, with the rest obtained from reference TRBV5-1 and TRBJ1-1, is as follows: KAGVTQTPRYLIKTRGQQVTLSCSPISGHRSVSWYQQTPGQGLQFLFEYFSETQRNKGNFPGRFSGRQFSNSRSEMNVSTLELGDSALYLCASSLGGAGRRTEAFFGQGTRLTVV.